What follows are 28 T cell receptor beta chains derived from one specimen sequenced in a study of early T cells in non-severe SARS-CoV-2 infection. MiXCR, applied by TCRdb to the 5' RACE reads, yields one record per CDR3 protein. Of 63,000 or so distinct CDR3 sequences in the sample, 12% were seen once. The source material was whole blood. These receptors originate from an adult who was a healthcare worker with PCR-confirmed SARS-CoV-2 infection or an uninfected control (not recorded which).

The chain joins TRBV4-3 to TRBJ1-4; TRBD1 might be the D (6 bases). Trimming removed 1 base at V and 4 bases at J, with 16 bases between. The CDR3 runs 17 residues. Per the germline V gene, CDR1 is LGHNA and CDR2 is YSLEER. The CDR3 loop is CASSQGSFSRGNEKLFF. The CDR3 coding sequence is TGCGCCAGCAGCCAAGGGTCATTCTCCAGGGGTAATGAAAAACTGTTTTTT.

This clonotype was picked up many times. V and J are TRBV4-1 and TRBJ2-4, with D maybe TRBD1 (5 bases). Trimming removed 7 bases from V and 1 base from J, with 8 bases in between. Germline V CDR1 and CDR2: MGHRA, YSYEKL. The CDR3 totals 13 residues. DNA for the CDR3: TGCGCCAGCAAGGGGTTGGCCAAAAACATTCAGTACTTC. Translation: CASKGLAKNIQYF.

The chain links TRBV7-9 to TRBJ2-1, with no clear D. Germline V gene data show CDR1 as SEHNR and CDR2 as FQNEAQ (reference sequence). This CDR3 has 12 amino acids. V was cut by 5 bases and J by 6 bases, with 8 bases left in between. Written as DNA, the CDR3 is TGTGCCAGCAGCCCCATTGCCAATGAGCAGTTCTTC. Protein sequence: CASSPIANEQFF. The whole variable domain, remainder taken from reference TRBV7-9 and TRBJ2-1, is DTGVSQNPRHKITKRGQNVTFRCDPISEHNRLYWYRQTLGQGPEFLTYFQNEAQLEKSRLLSDRFSAERPKGSFSTLEIQRTEQGDSAMYLCASSPIANEQFFGPGTRLTVL.

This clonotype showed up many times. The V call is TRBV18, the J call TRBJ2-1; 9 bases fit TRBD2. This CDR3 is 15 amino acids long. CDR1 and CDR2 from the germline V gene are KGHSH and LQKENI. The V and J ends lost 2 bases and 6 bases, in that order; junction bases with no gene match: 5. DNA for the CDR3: TGTGCCAGCTCACCAGTCCTAGCGGGGTTCAATGAGCAGTTCTTC. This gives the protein CASSPVLAGFNEQFF.

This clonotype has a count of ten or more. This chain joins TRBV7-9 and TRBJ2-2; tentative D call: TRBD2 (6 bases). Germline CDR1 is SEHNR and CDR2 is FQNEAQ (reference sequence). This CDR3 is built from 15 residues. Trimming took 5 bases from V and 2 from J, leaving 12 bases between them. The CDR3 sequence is CASSRDFSNTGELFF. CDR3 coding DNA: TGTGCCAGCAGCCGGGACTTCTCTAACACCGGGGAGCTGTTTTTT.

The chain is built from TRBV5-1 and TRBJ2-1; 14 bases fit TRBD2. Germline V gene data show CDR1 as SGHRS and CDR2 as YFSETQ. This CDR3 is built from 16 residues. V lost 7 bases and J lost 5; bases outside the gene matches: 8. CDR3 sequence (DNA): TGCGCCAGCCGAACCCGACTAGCGGGGGGGGACAATGAGCAGTTCTTC. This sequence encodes CASRTRLAGGDNEQFF.

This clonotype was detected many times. This CDR3 reads CSVEQGANTGELFF. In DNA form, the CDR3 reads TGCAGCGTAGAACAGGGGGCGAACACCGGGGAGCTGTTTTTT. The rearrangement uses TRBV29-1 and TRBJ2-2; 8 bases align to TRBD1. J was trimmed by 0 bases and V by 6 bases; bases with no gene match: 3. Germline V gives CDR1 SQVTM, CDR2 ANQGSEA. CDR3 size: 14 residues.

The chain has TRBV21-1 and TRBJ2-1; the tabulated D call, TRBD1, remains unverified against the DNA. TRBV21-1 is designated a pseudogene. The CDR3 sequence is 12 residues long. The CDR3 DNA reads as TGTGCCAGCAGCAAATGGTCCGGGATAGACTTCTTC. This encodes CASSKWSGIDFF.

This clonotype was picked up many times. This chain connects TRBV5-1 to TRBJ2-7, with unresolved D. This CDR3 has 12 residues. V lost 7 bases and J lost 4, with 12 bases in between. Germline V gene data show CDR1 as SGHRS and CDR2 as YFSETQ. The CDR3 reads CASSGDGYEQYF. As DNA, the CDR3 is TGCGCCAGCTCCGGTGACGGTTACGAGCAGTACTTC. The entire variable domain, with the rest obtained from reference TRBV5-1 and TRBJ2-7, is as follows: KAGVTQTPRYLIKTRGQQVTLSCSPISGHRSVSWYQQTPGQGLQFLFEYFSETQRNKGNFPGRFSGRQFSNSRSEMNVSTLELGDSALYLCASSGDGYEQYFGPGTRLTVT.

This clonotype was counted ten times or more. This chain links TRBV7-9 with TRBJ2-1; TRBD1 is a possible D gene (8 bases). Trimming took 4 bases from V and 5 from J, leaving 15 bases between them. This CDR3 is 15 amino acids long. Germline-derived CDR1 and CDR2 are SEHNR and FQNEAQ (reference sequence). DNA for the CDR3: TGTGCCAGCAGCTCGTGGACAGGGAGGGACAATGAGCAGTTCTTC. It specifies CASSSWTGRDNEQFF.

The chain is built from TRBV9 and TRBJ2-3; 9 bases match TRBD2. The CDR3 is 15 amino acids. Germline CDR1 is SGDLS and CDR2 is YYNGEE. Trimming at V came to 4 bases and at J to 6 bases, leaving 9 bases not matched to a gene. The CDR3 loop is CASSPQGLAPDTQYF. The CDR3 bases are TGTGCCAGCAGCCCCCAGGGACTAGCTCCGGATACGCAGTATTTT.

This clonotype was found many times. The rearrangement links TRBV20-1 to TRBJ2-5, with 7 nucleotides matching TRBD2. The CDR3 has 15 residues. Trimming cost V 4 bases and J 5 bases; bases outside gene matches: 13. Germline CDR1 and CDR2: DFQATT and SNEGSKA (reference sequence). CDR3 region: CSATRAGTIRETQYF. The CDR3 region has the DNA TGCAGTGCTACACGAGCGGGGACGATTCGGGAGACCCAGTACTTC.

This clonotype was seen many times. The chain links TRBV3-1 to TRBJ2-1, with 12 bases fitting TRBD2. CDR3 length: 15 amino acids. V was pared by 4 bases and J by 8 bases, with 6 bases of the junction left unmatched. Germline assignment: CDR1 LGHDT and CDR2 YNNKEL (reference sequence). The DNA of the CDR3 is TGTGCCAGCAGCCGATCACTAGCGGGGGGCCATGAGCAGTTCTTC. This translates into CASSRSLAGGHEQFF.

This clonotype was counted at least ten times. This CDR3 is CASSLEGTGGEKLFF. The CDR3, as DNA: TGTGCCAGCAGCTTAGAGGGGACAGGGGGTGAAAAACTGTTTTTT. V and J are TRBV7-2 and TRBJ1-4, with 11 bases lining up with TRBD1. The CDR3 covers 15 residues. Germline loops: CDR1 SGHTA, CDR2 FQGNSA. Germline trimming cut 1 base from V and 7 bases from J; bases unmatched to any gene: 2.

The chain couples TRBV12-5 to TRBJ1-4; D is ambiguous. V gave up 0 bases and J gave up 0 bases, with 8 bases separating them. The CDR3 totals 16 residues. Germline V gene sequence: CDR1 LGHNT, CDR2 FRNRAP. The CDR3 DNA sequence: TGTGCTAGTGGTTTGGTCGGTGGTGCAACTAATGAAAAACTGTTTTTT. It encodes CASGLVGGATNEKLFF. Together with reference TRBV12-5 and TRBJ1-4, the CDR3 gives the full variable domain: DARVTQTPRHKVTEMGQEVTMRCQPILGHNTVFWYRQTMMQGLELLAYFRNRAPLDDSGMPKDRFSAEMPDATLATLKIQPSEPRDSAVYFCASGLVGGATNEKLFFGSGTQLSVL.

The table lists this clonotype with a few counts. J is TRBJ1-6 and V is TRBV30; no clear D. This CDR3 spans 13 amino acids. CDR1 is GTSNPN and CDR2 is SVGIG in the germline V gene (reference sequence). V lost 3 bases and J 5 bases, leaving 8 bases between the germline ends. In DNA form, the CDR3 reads TGTGCCTGGAGCCGGATGAATAATTCACCCCTCCACTTT. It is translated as CAWSRMNNSPLHF.

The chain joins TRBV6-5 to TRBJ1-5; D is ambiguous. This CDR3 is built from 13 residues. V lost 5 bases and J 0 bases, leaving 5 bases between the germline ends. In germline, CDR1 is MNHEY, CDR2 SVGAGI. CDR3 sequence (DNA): TGTGCCAGCAGTACCGGTAGCAATCAGCCCCAGCATTTT. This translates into CASSTGSNQPQHF.

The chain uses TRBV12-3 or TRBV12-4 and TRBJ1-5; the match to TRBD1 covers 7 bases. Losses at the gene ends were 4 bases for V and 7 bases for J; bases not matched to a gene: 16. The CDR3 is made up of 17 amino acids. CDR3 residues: CASSSTRDSAFFQPQHF. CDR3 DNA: TGTGCCAGCAGTTCAACCCGGGACAGCGCCTTCTTCCAGCCCCAGCATTTT.

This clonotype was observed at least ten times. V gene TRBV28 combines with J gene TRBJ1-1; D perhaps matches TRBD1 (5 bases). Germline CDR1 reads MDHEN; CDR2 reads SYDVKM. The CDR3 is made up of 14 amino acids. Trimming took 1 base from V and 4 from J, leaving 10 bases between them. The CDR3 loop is CASSLSGGITEAFF. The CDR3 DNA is TGTGCCAGCAGTTTATCGGGGGGGATCACTGAAGCTTTCTTT.

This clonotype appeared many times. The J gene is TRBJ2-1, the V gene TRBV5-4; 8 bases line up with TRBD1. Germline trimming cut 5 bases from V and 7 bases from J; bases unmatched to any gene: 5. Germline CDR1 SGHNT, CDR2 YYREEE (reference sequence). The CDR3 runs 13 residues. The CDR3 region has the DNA TGTGCCAGCAGTTTGCAGGGGGCGAATGAGCAGTTCTTC. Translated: CASSLQGANEQFF.

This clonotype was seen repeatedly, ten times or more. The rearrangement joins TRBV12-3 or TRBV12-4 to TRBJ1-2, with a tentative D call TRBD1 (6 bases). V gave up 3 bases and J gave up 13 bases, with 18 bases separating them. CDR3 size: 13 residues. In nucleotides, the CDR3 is TGTGCCAGCAGTTTTGCTAGAGGACAGCTAGTCACCTTC. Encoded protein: CASSFARGQLVTF.

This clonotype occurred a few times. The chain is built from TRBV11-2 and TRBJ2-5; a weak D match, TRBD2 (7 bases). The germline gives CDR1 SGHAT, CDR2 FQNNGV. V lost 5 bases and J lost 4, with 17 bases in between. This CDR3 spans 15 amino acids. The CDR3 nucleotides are TGTGCCAGCAGCCGGGGGGCAGGGTACGTAGAGACCCAGTACTTC. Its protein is CASSRGAGYVETQYF.

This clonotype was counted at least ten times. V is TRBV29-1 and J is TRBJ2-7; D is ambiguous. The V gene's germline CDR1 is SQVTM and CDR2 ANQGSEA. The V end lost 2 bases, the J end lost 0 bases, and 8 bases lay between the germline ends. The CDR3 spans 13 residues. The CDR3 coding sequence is TGCAGCGTTGAACGTGGAAGCTCCTACGAGCAGTACTTC. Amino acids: CSVERGSSYEQYF.

The CDR3 spells CASGLVPSPTDTQYF. The CDR3 DNA reads as TGTGCTAGTGGTTTGGTACCCAGCCCCACAGATACGCAGTATTTT. The V gene is TRBV12-5, the J gene TRBJ2-3; D not resolved. The germline V gene has CDR1 LGHNT and CDR2 FRNRAP. The CDR3 is 15 residues long. V gave up 0 bases and J gave up 2 bases, with 9 bases separating them. The variable domain in full, completed from reference TRBV12-5 and TRBJ2-3, reads DARVTQTPRHKVTEMGQEVTMRCQPILGHNTVFWYRQTMMQGLELLAYFRNRAPLDDSGMPKDRFSAEMPDATLATLKIQPSEPRDSAVYFCASGLVPSPTDTQYFGPGTRLTVL.

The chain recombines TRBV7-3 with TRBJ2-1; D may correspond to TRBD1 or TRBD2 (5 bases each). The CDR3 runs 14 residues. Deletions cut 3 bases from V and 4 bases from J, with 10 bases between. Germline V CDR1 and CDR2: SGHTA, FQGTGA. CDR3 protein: CASSFRDAYNEQFF. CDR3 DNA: TGTGCCAGCAGCTTTAGGGACGCATACAATGAGCAGTTCTTC.

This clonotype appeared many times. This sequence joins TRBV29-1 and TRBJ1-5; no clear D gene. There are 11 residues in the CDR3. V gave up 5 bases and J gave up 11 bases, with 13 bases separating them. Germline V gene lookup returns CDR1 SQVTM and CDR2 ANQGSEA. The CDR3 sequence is CSVSLGETQHF. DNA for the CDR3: TGCAGCGTTTCCCTCGGAGAGACCCAGCATTTT.

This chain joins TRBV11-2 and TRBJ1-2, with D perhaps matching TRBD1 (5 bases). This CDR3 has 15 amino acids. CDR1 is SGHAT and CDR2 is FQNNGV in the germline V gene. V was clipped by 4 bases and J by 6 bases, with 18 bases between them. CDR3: CASSSEGLGAHGYTF. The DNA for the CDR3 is TGTGCCAGCAGCTCCGAGGGGTTAGGGGCCCATGGCTACACCTTC.

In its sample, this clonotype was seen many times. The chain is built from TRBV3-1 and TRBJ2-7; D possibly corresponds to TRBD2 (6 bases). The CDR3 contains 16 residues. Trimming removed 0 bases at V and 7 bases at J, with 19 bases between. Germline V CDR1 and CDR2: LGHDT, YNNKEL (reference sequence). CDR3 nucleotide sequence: TGTGCCAGCAGCCAAGATAAGGCCCCCAGGGACTCGGAGCAGTACTTC. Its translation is CASSQDKAPRDSEQYF.